The rows below give T cell receptor beta chains drawn from one sample of a study of blood T cell repertoires in COVID-19. Using immunoSEQ multiplex PCR, the repertoire was profiled, and TCRdb retains in-frame clones only, with some absent. The sample holds just over 300,000 clones; 85% to 90% are singletons and the top ten take 3.5% to 5%. Sequenced: PBMCs or T cells enriched from blood (not recorded which). Receptor source: a man aged 25-45 years who had recovered from COVID-19. CDR3s include the opening cysteine and the closing phenylalanine or tryptophan. The D gene is left open where the match is weak. A row's size may be missing; if present it is once, few, many or a size class.

V: TRBV4-1
J: TRBJ1-6
D: TRBD1
size: -
CDR3: CASSSGTGNSPLHF
DNA: TGCGCCAGCAGTTCCGGGACAGGGAATTCACCCCTCCACTTT

V: TRBV15
J: TRBJ1-2
D: -
size: -
CDR3: CATSRDTVYGYTF
DNA: TGTGCCACCAGCAGGGACACTGTCTATGGCTACACCTTC

V: TRBV30
J: TRBJ1-2
D: -
size: -
CDR3: CAWSDNFDYGYTF
DNA: TGTGCCTGGAGTGATAATTTCGACTATGGCTACACCTTC

V: TRBV5-1
J: TRBJ2-6
D: TRBD1
size: -
CDR3: CASRKQGASGANVLTF
DNA: TGCGCCAGCAGGAAACAGGGGGCTAGTGGGGCCAACGTCCTGACTTTC

V: TRBV30
J: TRBJ1-2
D: -
size: -
CDR3: CAWSVNAGNYGYTF
DNA: TGTGCCTGGAGTGTAAATGCCGGGAACTATGGCTACACCTTC

V: TRBV7-8
J: TRBJ2-4
D: -
size: -
CDR3: CASSLSGDPTSIQYF
DNA: TGTGCCAGCAGCCTCTCGGGGGACCCAACCAGCATTCAGTACTTC

V: TRBV4-1
J: TRBJ1-2
D: TRBD1
size: -
CDR3: CASSQDGGRSLRQGFHGYTF
DNA: TGCGCCAGCAGCCAAGATGGTGGTCGATCACTGAGACAGGGGTTTCATGGCTACACCTTC

V: TRBV7-9
J: TRBJ2-1
D: TRBD2
size: -
CDR3: CASSQSGSGIFSEQFF
DNA: TGTGCCAGCAGCCAGTCGGGTAGCGGGATATTTTCTGAGCAGTTCTTC

V: TRBV4-1
J: TRBJ2-6
D: TRBD1
size: -
CDR3: CASSQVMDRVLSGANVLTF
DNA: TGCGCCAGCAGCCAAGTCATGGACAGGGTGCTCTCTGGGGCCAACGTCCTGACTTTC

V: TRBV18
J: TRBJ2-5
D: -
size: -
CDR3: CASSPRGETQYF
DNA: TGTGCCAGCTCACCCCGGGGAGAGACCCAGTACTTC

V: TRBV19
J: TRBJ1-4
D: -
size: few
CDR3: CASSTGRREKLFF
DNA: TGTGCCAGTAGTACGGGGAGAAGGGAAAAACTGTTTTTT

V: TRBV18
J: TRBJ2-7
D: -
size: -
CDR3: CASSPRSGGPYEQYF
DNA: TGTGCCAGCTCACCACGGAGCGGTGGTCCCTACGAGCAGTACTTC

V: TRBV19
J: TRBJ1-2
D: -
size: -
CDR3: CASSTDSLTFYGYTF
DNA: TGTGCCAGTAGTACGGACAGCCTAACTTTCTATGGCTACACCTTC